This T cell receptor beta chain derives from a study of T cell repertoires in cytomegalovirus infection (dated by TCRdb to between 2019 and 2020). Concerning the study at large: Donor HLA type was relevant to the analysis, because carriage of CMV infection together with the matching HLA type was indicated by public TCR beta signatures.

Study-wide conclusions, independent of this receptor: In both this cohort and an independent cohort of approximately 350 donors, the cumulative frequency of public TCR beta family members distinguished carriers of CMV infection plus the relevant HLA type. The ex vivo response was dominated by HLA-C-restricted CMV-specific TCR beta clonotypes, which also provided the single most frequent clonotype in two of eight donors.

This clonotype was observed a few times. This receptor's antigen is unknown. Qualities for individual bases were not recorded, and no much larger clone is one base off. The listed sequencing device is Illumina HiSeq 1500. TCRdb reprocessed the public reads (quality trimming at Q25 with fastp, clone calling with MiXCR) and kept in-frame beta chains. Each record represents a unique CDR3 protein, reported with the most common genes and DNA among its rows. The sample table records approximately 500,000 distinct CDR3 sequences; approximately 15% of these occur just once. The ten largest clones capture roughly 25% of the sample. Relative to germline, V is 3 bases shorter and J is 3 bases shorter, with 9 bases between their ends. For CDR1 and CDR2, the germline V gene (reference sequence) lists LNHDA and SQIVND. From cysteine to phenylalanine, the CDR3 is 13 amino acids long. Only the CDR3 part of the read is kept: 39 bases, read in frame from the first base.

Material for sequencing was CD8+ T cells from PBMCs. The chain uses TRBV19 and TRBJ2-7; the D gene is perhaps TRBD2, on 6 matching bases. The clonotype was recovered from a human donor in good health (CMV status not recorded). Some clones in this sample may be carry-over from other donors' samples. CDR3 reads: CASSMGGNYEQYF. The nucleotide sequence is given as TGTGCCAGTAGTATGGGCGGGAACTACGAGCAGTACTTC.